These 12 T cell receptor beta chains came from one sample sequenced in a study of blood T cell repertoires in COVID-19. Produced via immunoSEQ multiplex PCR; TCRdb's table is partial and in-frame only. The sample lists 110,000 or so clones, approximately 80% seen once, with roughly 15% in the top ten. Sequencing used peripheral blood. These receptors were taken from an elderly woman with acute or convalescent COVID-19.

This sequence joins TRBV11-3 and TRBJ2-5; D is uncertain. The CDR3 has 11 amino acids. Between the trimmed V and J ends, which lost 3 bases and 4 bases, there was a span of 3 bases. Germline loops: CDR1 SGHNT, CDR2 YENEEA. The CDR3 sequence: CASSLRETQYF. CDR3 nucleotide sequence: TGTGCCAGCAGCTTGCGAGAGACCCAGTACTTC. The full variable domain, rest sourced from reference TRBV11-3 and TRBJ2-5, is EAGVVQSPRYKIIEKKQPVAFWCNPISGHNTLYWYLQNLGQGPELLIRYENEEAVDDSQLPKDRFSAERLKGVDSTLKIQPAELGDSAVYLCASSLRETQYFGPGTRLLVL.

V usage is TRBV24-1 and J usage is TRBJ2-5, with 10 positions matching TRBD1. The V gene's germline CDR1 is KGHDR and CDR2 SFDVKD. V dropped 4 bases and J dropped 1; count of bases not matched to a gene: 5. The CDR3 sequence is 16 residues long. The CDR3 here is CATSDPGQGFQETQYF. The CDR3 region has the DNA TGTGCCACCAGTGACCCGGGACAGGGGTTCCAAGAGACCCAGTACTTC.

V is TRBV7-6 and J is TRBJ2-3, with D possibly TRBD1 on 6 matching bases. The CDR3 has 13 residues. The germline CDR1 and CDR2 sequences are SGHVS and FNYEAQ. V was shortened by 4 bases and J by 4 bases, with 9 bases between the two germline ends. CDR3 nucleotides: TGTGCCAGCAGCTCCACAGGGTCAGATACGCAGTATTTT. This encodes CASSSTGSDTQYF.

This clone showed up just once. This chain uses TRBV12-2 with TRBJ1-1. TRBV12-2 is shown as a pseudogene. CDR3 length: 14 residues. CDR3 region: CASRLLRAGTEAFF. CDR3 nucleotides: TGTGCAAGTCGCCTCCTTCGGGCGGGGACTGAAGCTTTCTTT.

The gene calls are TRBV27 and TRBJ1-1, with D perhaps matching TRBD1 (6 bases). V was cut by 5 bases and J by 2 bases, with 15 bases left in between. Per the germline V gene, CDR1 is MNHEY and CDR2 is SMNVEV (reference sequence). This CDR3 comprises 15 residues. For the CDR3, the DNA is TGTGCCAGCAGTCCTTTGGACAGCTTTAACACTGAAGCTTTCTTT. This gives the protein CASSPLDSFNTEAFF.

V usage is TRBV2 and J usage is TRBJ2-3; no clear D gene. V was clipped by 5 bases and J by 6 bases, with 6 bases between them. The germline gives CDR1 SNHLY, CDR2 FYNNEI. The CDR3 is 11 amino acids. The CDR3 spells CASSTLDTQYF. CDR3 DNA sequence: TGTGCCAGCAGTACATTGGATACGCAGTATTTT.

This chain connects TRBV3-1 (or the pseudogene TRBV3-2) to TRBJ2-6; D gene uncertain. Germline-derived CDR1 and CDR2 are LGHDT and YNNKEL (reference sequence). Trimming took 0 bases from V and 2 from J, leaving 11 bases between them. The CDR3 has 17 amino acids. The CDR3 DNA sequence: TGTGCCAGCAGCCAAGAGAAGCCCATGGCTGGGGCCAACGTCCTGACTTTC. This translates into CASSQEKPMAGANVLTF.

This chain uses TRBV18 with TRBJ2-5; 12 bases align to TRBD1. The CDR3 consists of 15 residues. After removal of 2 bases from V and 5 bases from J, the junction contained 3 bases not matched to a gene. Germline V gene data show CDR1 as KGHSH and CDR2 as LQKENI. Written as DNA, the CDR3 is TGTGCCAGCTCACCAGGGACAGGGGGCGCTGAGACCCAGTACTTC. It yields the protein CASSPGTGGAETQYF.

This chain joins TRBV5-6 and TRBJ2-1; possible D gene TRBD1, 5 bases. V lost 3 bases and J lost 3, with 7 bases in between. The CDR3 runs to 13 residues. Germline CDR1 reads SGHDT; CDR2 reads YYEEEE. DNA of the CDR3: TGTGCCAGCAGCTCGGACATCTACAATGAGCAGTTCTTC. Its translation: CASSSDIYNEQFF.

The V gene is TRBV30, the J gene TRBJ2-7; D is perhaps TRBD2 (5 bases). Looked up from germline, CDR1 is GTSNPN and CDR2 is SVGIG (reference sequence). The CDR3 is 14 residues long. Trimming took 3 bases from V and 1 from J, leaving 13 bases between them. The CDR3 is CAWSTGKGSYEQYV. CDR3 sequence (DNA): TGTGCCTGGAGCACCGGGAAGGGTTCCTACGAGCAGTACGTC.

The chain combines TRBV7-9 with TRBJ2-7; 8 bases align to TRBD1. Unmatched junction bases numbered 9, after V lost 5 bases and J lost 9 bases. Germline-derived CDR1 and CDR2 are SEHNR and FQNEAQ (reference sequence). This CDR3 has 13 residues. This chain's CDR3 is CASSATGDTMQYV. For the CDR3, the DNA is TGTGCCAGCAGCGCGACAGGGGATACGATGCAGTACGTC.

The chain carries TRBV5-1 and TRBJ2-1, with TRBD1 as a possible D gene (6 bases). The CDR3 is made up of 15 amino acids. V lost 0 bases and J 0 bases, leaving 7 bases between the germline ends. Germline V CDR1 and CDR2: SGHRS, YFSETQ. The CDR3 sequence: CASSLGQDSYNEQFF. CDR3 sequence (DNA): TGCGCCAGCAGCTTGGGACAGGACTCCTACAATGAGCAGTTCTTC.